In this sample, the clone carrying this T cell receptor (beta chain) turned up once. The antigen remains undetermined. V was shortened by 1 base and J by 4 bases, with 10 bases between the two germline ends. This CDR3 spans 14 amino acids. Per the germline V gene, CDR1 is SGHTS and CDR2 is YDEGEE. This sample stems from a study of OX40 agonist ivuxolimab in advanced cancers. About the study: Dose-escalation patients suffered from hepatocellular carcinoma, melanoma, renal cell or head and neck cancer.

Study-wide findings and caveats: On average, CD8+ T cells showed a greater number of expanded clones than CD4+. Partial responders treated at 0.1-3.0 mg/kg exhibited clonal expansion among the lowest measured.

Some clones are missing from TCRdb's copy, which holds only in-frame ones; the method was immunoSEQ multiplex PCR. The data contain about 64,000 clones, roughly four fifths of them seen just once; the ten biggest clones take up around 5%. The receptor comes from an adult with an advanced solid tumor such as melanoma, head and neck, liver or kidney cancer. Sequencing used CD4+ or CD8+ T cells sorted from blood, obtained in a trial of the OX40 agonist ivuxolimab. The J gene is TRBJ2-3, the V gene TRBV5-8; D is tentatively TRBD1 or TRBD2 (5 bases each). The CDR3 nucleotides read TGTGCCAGCAGCTTGCGAATGGGGGCAGATACGCAGTATTTT. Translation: CASSLRMGADTQYF.